The 26 T cell receptor beta chains reported below all come from one sample, sequenced in a study of T cells in Graves' hyperthyroidism and ophthalmopathy (dated by TCRdb to the late 2010s). Library preparation employed multiplex PCR. Sequencing relied on an Illumina HiSeq 2000. Amplification of TCR beta CDR3 regions was carried out from RNA transcripts. The first round of RT-PCR for the TCR CDR3 was performed with the HTBI primer set and the Qiagen OneStep RT-PCR kit. The public reads were reprocessed in TCRdb via fastp at Q25 and MiXCR, keeping in-frame beta chains. Each record represents a unique CDR3 protein, reported with the most common genes and DNA among its rows. The sample table contains more than 550,000 distinct CDR3 sequences; only one count was recorded for 45% of them. The ten largest make up about 7% of the sample. Specimen: peripheral blood or thyroid tissue (not recorded which). The receptor set was obtained from an adult man with Graves' disease, either hyperthyroidism or ophthalmopathy (not recorded which).

This clonotype appeared a few times. V usage is TRBV20-1 and J usage is TRBJ1-1; no firm D call. Germline lookup yields CDR1 DFQATT and CDR2 SNEGSKA (reference sequence). Trimming pared 6 bases from V and 4 bases from J, leaving 9 bases between. This CDR3 is built from 11 residues. Here the CDR3 DNA reads TGCAGTGCCTCAGAGGTCACTGAAGCTTTCTTT. This encodes CSASEVTEAFF.

This clonotype was observed a handful of times. The chain uses TRBV29-1 and TRBJ1-5; D may be TRBD1 (6 bases). The germline CDR1 and CDR2 sequences are SQVTM and ANQGSEA. The CDR3 loop spans 13 amino acids. V was trimmed by 7 bases and J by 3 bases, leaving 13 bases between them. CDR3 nucleotide sequence: TGCAGCGCTACCCAGGGGAACAATCAGCCCCAGCATTTT. Translated, it gives CSATQGNNQPQHF. The variable domain in full, completed from reference TRBV29-1 and TRBJ1-5, reads SAVISQKPSRDICQRGTSLTIQCQVDSQVTMMFWYRQQPGQSLTLIATANQGSEATYESGFVIDKFPISRPNLTFSTLTVSNMSPEDSSIYLCSATQGNNQPQHFGDGTRLSIL.

This clonotype has just a few counts. V and J are TRBV7-2 and TRBJ2-2; either TRBD1 or TRBD2 may fit D (6 bases each). The CDR3 has 19 amino acids. Germline V gene data show CDR1 as SGHTA and CDR2 as FQGNSA. The V gene lost 1 base and the J gene lost 6 bases, with 24 bases spanning the gap. The CDR3 loop is CASSLVPPGGGVIAGELFF. CDR3 DNA: TGTGCCAGCAGCTTAGTTCCTCCCGGGGGCGGGGTAATAGCCGGGGAGCTGTTTTTT.

In DNA form, the CDR3 reads TGTGCCACCAGCAGAGTTGCGGGACAGGGGGACGGCTCCTACGAGCAGTACTTC. This sequence encodes CATSRVAGQGDGSYEQYF. The chain has TRBV15 and TRBJ2-7; 11 bases are shared with TRBD1. The CDR3 length is 18 residues. With V trimmed by 1 base and J by 0 bases, 8 bases remained unmatched. From germline, CDR1 is LNHNV and CDR2 YYDKDF (reference sequence).

This clonotype showed up many times. This chain's CDR3 is CASSLDAGTEAFF. For the CDR3, the DNA is TGTGCCAGCAGCTTGGATGCGGGCACTGAAGCTTTCTTT. This sequence joins TRBV5-6 and TRBJ1-1; unclear D gene. V was trimmed by 0 bases and J by 4 bases, leaving 7 bases between them. The V gene's germline CDR1 is SGHDT and CDR2 YYEEEE. This CDR3 contains 13 residues.

This clonotype came up a few times. The chain joins TRBV7-9 to TRBJ1-4, with 7 positions matching TRBD1. This CDR3 has 16 amino acids. V was clipped by 5 bases and J by 7 bases; unmatched bases: 13. In germline, CDR1 is SEHNR, CDR2 FQNEAQ (reference sequence). In nucleotides, the CDR3 is TGTGCCAGCAGCCCCGAGGGGGCACAGGGAGGTGAAAAACTGTTTTTT. This translates into CASSPEGAQGGEKLFF.

The chain has TRBV10-3 and TRBJ1-5; no clear D gene. V was cut by 10 bases and J by 12 bases, with 19 bases left in between. The CDR3 totals 12 residues. CDR1 and CDR2 from the germline V gene are ENHRY and SYGVKD. CDR3 protein: CASRESNSLQHF. CDR3 nucleotides: TGTGCCAGCCGTGAGTCGAACTCCCTCCAGCATTTT.

This clonotype was seen only once. A junction boundary mismatches the germline segment, possibly from a read error. This chain joins TRBV7-2 and TRBJ1-6; possibly TRBD1 for D (6 bases). Germline V lookup: CDR1 SGHTA, CDR2 FQGNSA. This CDR3 has 13 residues. The CDR3 loop is CASSLDGGSPPHF. The DNA of the CDR3 is TGTGCCAGCAGCTTGGATGGGGGCTCACCCCCCCACTTT.

This clonotype was counted ten times or more. The chain couples TRBV2 to TRBJ1-5; 9 positions match TRBD1. V gave up 6 bases and J gave up 5 bases; unmatched junction bases: 8. CDR1 is SNHLY and CDR2 is FYNNEI in the germline V gene. This CDR3 is built from 15 residues. The CDR3 region is CASRTTGGRDQPQHF. The CDR3 DNA is TGTGCCAGCAGGACCACAGGGGGCAGAGATCAGCCCCAGCATTTT.

The V gene is TRBV29-1, the J gene TRBJ2-2; D is unresolved. V shed 4 bases and J shed 6 bases, with 15 bases lying between them. This CDR3 spans 14 amino acids. The germline V gene encodes CDR1 SQVTM and CDR2 ANQGSEA. The DNA of the CDR3 is TGCAGCGTTGTGGACGCCAGTGGTTCCGGGGAGCTGTTTTTT. It encodes CSVVDASGSGELFF.

This clonotype was recorded many times. DNA of the CDR3: TGCAGTGCTAGAGACAACCGGGACTCGTTGGAGACCCAGTACTTC. It specifies CSARDNRDSLETQYF. The rearrangement joins TRBV20-1 to TRBJ2-5; perhaps TRBD2 as D (6 bases). Germline assignment: CDR1 DFQATT and CDR2 SNEGSKA (reference sequence). V dropped 0 bases and J dropped 5 bases, with 16 bases sitting between them. This CDR3 has 15 residues.

The CDR3 loop reads CASSPSTGVERDYEQYF. Here the CDR3 DNA reads TGTGCCAGCAGCCCATCAACTGGGGTAGAGAGAGATTACGAGCAGTACTTC. The chain joins TRBV7-9 to TRBJ2-7; D remains unclear. Deletions cut 5 bases from V and 4 bases from J, with 24 bases between. From germline, CDR1 is SEHNR and CDR2 FQNEAQ (reference sequence). The CDR3 has 17 amino acids.

V is TRBV11-1 and J is TRBJ1-1; no firm D call. Trimming cost V 5 bases and J 7 bases, with 20 bases left between them. The CDR3 runs to 15 residues. Per germline, CDR1 SGHAT and CDR2 FQDESV (reference sequence). The chain's CDR3 is CASSPSPGRPGEAFF. CDR3 sequence (DNA): TGTGCCAGCAGCCCCTCACCCGGGAGGCCTGGTGAAGCTTTCTTT. Full variable domain (remainder filled in from reference TRBV11-1 and TRBJ1-1): EAEVAQSPRYKITEKSQAVAFWCDPISGHATLYWYRQILGQGPELLVQFQDESVVDDSQLPKDRFSAERLKGVDSTLKIQPAELGDSAMYLCASSPSPGRPGEAFFGQGTRLTVV.

This clonotype has more than one count but fewer than ten. CDR3 DNA: TGCAGCGTCGCCATGGACACATCCTACGAGCAGTACTTC. It codes for CSVAMDTSYEQYF. The rearrangement uses TRBV29-1 and TRBJ2-7, with D possibly TRBD1 on 5 matching bases. Germline loops: CDR1 SQVTM, CDR2 ANQGSEA. V lost 6 bases and J lost 1, with 13 bases in between. This CDR3 has 13 amino acids.

CDR3 in amino acids: CASSQRTGGSYEQYF. The CDR3, as DNA: TGTGCCAGCAGCCAACGGACAGGGGGCTCCTACGAGCAGTACTTC. V gene TRBV7-8 combines with J gene TRBJ2-7; 10 bases map to TRBD1. The germline V gene has CDR1 SGHVS and CDR2 FQNEAQ. The CDR3 contains 15 residues. Losses at the gene ends were 5 bases for V and 0 bases for J; bases not matched to a gene: 4.

V is TRBV19 and J is TRBJ1-1, with 11 bases aligning to TRBD1. V lost 2 bases to trimming and J lost 6 bases; unmatched junction nucleotides: 2. Germline V CDR1 and CDR2: LNHDA, SQIVND (reference sequence). The CDR3 consists of 14 residues. Here the CDR3 reads CASSIRGQGAEAFF. CDR3 in DNA: TGTGCCAGTAGTATAAGGGGACAGGGGGCTGAAGCTTTCTTT.

As for this clonotype: A junction boundary mismatches the germline segment, possibly from a read error. The CDR3 DNA reads as TGTGCCAGCAGTCCGTCGGTAGACCGTCGAATGACTTTT. This codes for CASSPSVDRRMTF. J is TRBJ1-6 and V is TRBV6-1; D uncertain. Germline V gives CDR1 MNHNS, CDR2 SASEGT. The CDR3 contains 13 residues.

This clonotype was found a few times. The chain uses TRBV19 and TRBJ1-2; 11 bases are shared with TRBD1. Trimming cost V 10 bases and J 6 bases; bases outside gene matches: 13. Germline V lookup: CDR1 LNHDA, CDR2 SQIVND (reference sequence). This CDR3 is 15 amino acids long. The CDR3 reads CAKPGQGVPKDGYTF. CDR3 sequence (DNA): TGTGCCAAGCCGGGACAGGGGGTCCCTAAGGATGGCTACACCTTC.

This sequence joins TRBV10-3 and TRBJ2-5; 9 nucleotides agree with TRBD2. The CDR3 is 12 amino acids. The V and J ends lost 9 bases and 2 bases, in that order; junction bases with no gene match: 1. Germline values: CDR1 ENHRY, CDR2 SYGVKD. This CDR3 reads CAILAGQETQYF. For the CDR3, the DNA is TGTGCCATTCTAGCGGGACAAGAGACCCAGTACTTC.

This clonotype has a single count. V is TRBV10-3 and J is TRBJ1-6; the D gene is possibly TRBD1 (5 bases). The germline V gene encodes CDR1 ENHRY and CDR2 SYGVKD. There are 13 residues in the CDR3. The ends were cut back, 6 bases at V and 7 bases at J, with 10 bases in the middle. In nucleotides, the CDR3 is TGTGCCATCAGGGGGGAATGGAATTCACCCCTCCACTTT. It specifies CAIRGEWNSPLHF.

Remarks on this clonotype: This may arise from a read error, as a much more abundant clone is one base away. This chain joins TRBV11-1 and TRBJ1-6, with D maybe TRBD1 (6 bases). CDR1 is SGHAT, CDR2 FQDESV, per germline (reference sequence). The CDR3 has 15 amino acids. V lost 5 bases to trimming and J lost 7 bases, with 15 bases between them. This CDR3 is CASSPLQGTNSPLHF. The CDR3 bases are TGTGCCAGCAGCCCCTTACAGGGAACAAATTCACCCCTCCACTTT.

The chain has TRBV15 and TRBJ2-5; no definite D call. The CDR3 totals 14 residues. Germline V lookup: CDR1 LNHNV, CDR2 YYDKDF (reference sequence). Between the trimmed V and J ends, which lost 1 base and 1 base, there was a span of 7 bases. The DNA of the CDR3 is TGTGCCACCAGCAGAGGGGCGAGCCAAGAGACCCAGTACTTC. Protein product: CATSRGASQETQYF.

On this clonotype itself: At one end, the junction sequence differs from germline, possibly due to a read error. The chain links TRBV20-1 to TRBJ2-7; 9 nucleotides align to TRBD1. The CDR3 sequence is 13 residues long. CDR1 and CDR2 (germline): DFQATT, SNEGSKA (reference sequence). The CDR3 is CSASAGQGYGQYF. DNA of the CDR3: TGCAGTGCTTCCGCGGGACAGGGCTACGGGCAGTACTTC.

This clonotype has at least ten counts. Here the CDR3 reads CASSVVSGDGYTF. CDR3 in DNA: TGTGCCAGCAGCGTAGTCTCAGGGGATGGCTACACCTTC. The chain employs TRBV9 and TRBJ1-2, with D maybe TRBD1 (6 bases). Germline CDR1 SGDLS, CDR2 YYNGEE. CDR3 size: 13 residues. Trimming removed 0 bases from V and 6 bases from J, with 9 bases in between. Drawing the rest from reference TRBV9 and TRBJ1-2, the complete variable domain is DSGVTQTPKHLITATGQRVTLRCSPRSGDLSVYWYQQSLDQGLQFLIQYYNGEERAKGNILERFSAQQFPDLHSELNLSSLELGDSALYFCASSVVSGDGYTFGSGTRLTVV.

This rearrangement joins TRBV27 to TRBJ1-2; D is uncertain. Trimming pared 8 bases from V and 6 bases from J, leaving 22 bases between. The CDR3 is 15 residues long. In germline, CDR1 is MNHEY, CDR2 SMNVEV (reference sequence). The CDR3 DNA follows: TGTGCCAGCGGTCCAGCGACGGCCCGCGATAATGGCTACACCTTC. Its protein is CASGPATARDNGYTF.

The chain links TRBV6-1 to TRBJ2-5; unclear D gene. V was cut by 3 bases and J by 2 bases, with 10 bases left in between. The CDR3 is made up of 14 amino acids. Looked up from germline, CDR1 is MNHNS and CDR2 is SASEGT. The CDR3 DNA follows: TGTGCCAGCAGTGAGCCCCGGTTACAAGAGACCCAGTACTTC. Residues: CASSEPRLQETQYF.